This T cell receptor (beta chain) appears in the sequencing data of a study of T cells in Graves' hyperthyroidism and ophthalmopathy (dated by TCRdb to about 2019). Describing the broader study: Peripheral blood was collected at initial diagnosis, before any treatment. The 90 to 100 discovery patients were randomly split 7:3 into training and test sets. TCR Vbeta CDR3 sequencing of some 140 peripheral blood samples (around 45 ophthalmopathy, about 80 hyperthyroidism and some 17 progressor patients) is reported in the paper. Prospective prediction of ophthalmopathy was tested in an independent validation cohort consisting of about 20 hyperthyroidism patients and some 16 patients who later progressed to ophthalmopathy. In about 6 Graves' hyperthyroidism patients, the study also compared T-cell repertoires from thyroid tissue with T-cell repertoires from blood. After blood sampling, hyperthyroidism patients were treated with methimazole at a starting dose of 30 mg daily, and ophthalmopathy patients were treated with high-dose intravenous methylprednisolone. TCR V-J signatures able to tell the groups apart were searched for in a discovery cohort of 90 to 100 patients, of whom roughly 42 had Graves' ophthalmopathy and around 58 had stable Graves' hyperthyroidism.

On the study overall, not on this receptor specifically: During validation, the model predicted progression to ophthalmopathy a median of around six months ahead of onset, with approximately 71% sensitivity and 72% to 85% specificity. Most expanded thyroid clonotypes (frequency above 0.001) were also detected in blood, a finding suggesting that blood repertoires may reflect thyroid immune responses. No statistical method was used to fix the sample size in advance, and group allocation was not hidden from the investigators. A model built on a 13 V-J signature distinguished ophthalmopathy from stable hyperthyroidism, reaching 85% to 90% sensitivity and approximately 81% specificity in cross-validation and 80%/75% in testing.

Amplification of TCR beta CDR3 regions was carried out from RNA transcripts. The first round of RT-PCR for the TCR CDR3 was performed with the HTBI primer set and the Qiagen OneStep RT-PCR kit. Libraries were constructed in a second round of multiplex PCR, after which size selection and purification were performed. The libraries were sequenced on an Illumina HiSeq2000 using paired-end 100 bp reads. The authors processed their data as follows. SOAPnuke was used to process the raw data, throwing out any read that contained adapters or uncalled bases, had a mean Phred below 15, or lacked an exact constant-primer or identifier match. High-quality paired reads were merged using COPE v1.2.5, and each unique nucleotide sequence was defined as a clonotype. MiTCR v1.1 was used to align the clonotypes against IMGT TRBV, TRBD and TRBJ reference segments. The analysis was restricted to V-J combinations with a frequency above 0.0001, which together covered roughly 99% of the repertoires. The TCS score was defined as F50 (clonal expansion) divided by E x V (chaos), with BLOSUM62-based TCRdist calculated between CDR3 peptides within each V-J. Welch's t-statistics and random forest reduced 500 to 550 V-J features to 10 to 15, which were used in a naive Bayes classifier (R e1071). TCRdb reanalyzed the raw reads on its own, using fastp at Q25 for trimming and MiXCR for clone calling, and kept in-frame beta chains. Each entry is one CDR3 protein sequence, shown with its most common DNA and genes. The V and J calls here are based on TCRdb, not the publication. The sample contains roughly 240,000 distinct CDR3 sequences, approximately 23% of them found a single time. The ten largest clones represent around 32% of the sample.

Taken from the germline V gene, the CDR1 and CDR2 loops are MNHEY and SVGEGT. From the cysteine through the phenylalanine, the CDR3 covers 14 amino acids. CDR3 DNA is the only sequence kept; it has 42 bases, read in frame from the first base. Concerning this clonotype itself: This clone's antigen is unknown. A junction end diverges from the germline sequence, so it may reflect a read error.

Ophthalmopathy patients had moderately to severely active disease, Clinical Activity Score of at least 3, NOSPECS grade of at least 4, and duration under 3 months. Patients with uncontrolled infections, other autoimmune diseases, pregnancy or lactation were excluded. Diagnoses were based on clinical symptoms, serum thyroxine and TRAb, thyroid ultrasound and orbital computed tomography. PBMCs were isolated from about 9.2 ml of fresh peripheral blood by Ficoll-Paque density gradient centrifugation. Total RNA was extracted with Trizol reagent, and quality was checked on an Agilent 2100 Bioanalyzer. In this chain, TRBV6-2 or TRBV6-3 is recombined with TRBJ1-5; TRBD1 is a possible D gene, resting on 5 matching bases. The material sequenced was blood. The sequence came from a woman aged 40 to 50 with Graves' ophthalmopathy. CDR3 protein: CASSYQGFYQPQHF. The DNA reads as follows: TGTGCCAGCAGTTACCAGGGTTTTTATCAACCCCAGCATTTT.